The rows below give T cell receptor beta chains drawn from one sample of a study of post-analysis software for immune sequencing data. TCRdb used MiXCR to reprocess the PCR reads, holding one entry per CDR3 protein. Among 170,000 or so distinct CDR3 sequences listed, approximately 30% were seen once. The sequencing sample was made of blood. The receptors originated from a girl aged 10-17 years with multiple sclerosis. Both conserved end residues are part of each CDR3. A D gene is named only where the DNA matches it firmly. The size of a clone is reported for some rows only, either as once, few or many, or as a class for expanded clones.

v_call: TRBV2
d_call: -
clone_size: few
j_call: TRBJ1-5
cdr3_aa: CASGGYGQPQHF

v_call: TRBV29-1
d_call: -
clone_size: many
j_call: TRBJ1-2
cdr3_aa: CSVDPRGGRGYGYTF

v_call: TRBV7-2
d_call: -
clone_size: -
j_call: TRBJ1-2
cdr3_aa: CASRPGGRGYTF

v_call: TRBV29-1
d_call: -
clone_size: few
j_call: TRBJ1-1
cdr3_aa: CSVVRDGLEAFF

v_call: TRBV5-6
d_call: TRBD1
clone_size: once
j_call: TRBJ2-2
cdr3_aa: CASSRTGNTGELFF

v_call: TRBV5-5
d_call: -
clone_size: few
j_call: TRBJ2-3
cdr3_aa: CASLTGGAGRTDTQYF

v_call: TRBV7-3
d_call: -
clone_size: many
j_call: TRBJ2-3
cdr3_aa: CASSSIGASDTQYF

v_call: TRBV11-1
d_call: -
clone_size: many
j_call: TRBJ2-5
cdr3_aa: CASSLGGEETQYF

v_call: TRBV20-1
d_call: -
clone_size: once
j_call: TRBJ2-1
cdr3_aa: CSARAPPERYGDEQFF

v_call: TRBV18
d_call: -
clone_size: -
j_call: TRBJ2-7
cdr3_aa: CASSPMGRPYEQYF

v_call: TRBV12-3/TRBV12-4
d_call: TRBD2
clone_size: many
j_call: TRBJ2-3
cdr3_aa: CASSLGTSVAVDTQYF

v_call: TRBV6-5
d_call: -
clone_size: many
j_call: TRBJ2-5
cdr3_aa: CASSYTPPGDGTQYF

v_call: TRBV4-1
d_call: -
clone_size: -
j_call: TRBJ2-3
cdr3_aa: CADPTPGQGTDTQYF

v_call: TRBV20-1
d_call: -
clone_size: few
j_call: TRBJ2-5
cdr3_aa: CSAGPNRVRGQETQYF

v_call: TRBV14
d_call: -
clone_size: few
j_call: TRBJ2-3
cdr3_aa: CASSPLGRSTGTQYF

v_call: TRBV3-1
d_call: TRBD2
clone_size: -
j_call: TRBJ2-7
cdr3_aa: CASSQDAIAGGLPYEQYF

v_call: TRBV5-1
d_call: -
clone_size: many
j_call: TRBJ1-5
cdr3_aa: CASSLDSHSNQPQHF

v_call: TRBV7-9
d_call: TRBD2
clone_size: -
j_call: TRBJ2-7
cdr3_aa: CASSHGGLAGAYEQYF

v_call: TRBV2
d_call: -
clone_size: -
j_call: TRBJ1-1
cdr3_aa: CATRGEMNTEAFF

v_call: TRBV6-2/TRBV6-3
d_call: -
clone_size: many
j_call: TRBJ1-2
cdr3_aa: CASSYRDGYTF

v_call: TRBV12-3/TRBV12-4
d_call: TRBD2
clone_size: few
j_call: TRBJ2-3
cdr3_aa: CASSQRTSGTSDTQYF

v_call: TRBV29-1
d_call: -
clone_size: many
j_call: TRBJ1-2
cdr3_aa: CSVGEGDYGYTF

v_call: TRBV5-1
d_call: -
clone_size: -
j_call: TRBJ2-1
cdr3_aa: CASSPLLRGNNEQFF

v_call: TRBV20-1
d_call: -
clone_size: few
j_call: TRBJ1-3
cdr3_aa: CSATRGAGNTIYF

v_call: TRBV3-1
d_call: -
clone_size: many
j_call: TRBJ2-7
cdr3_aa: CASSQEEDIYEQYF

v_call: TRBV20-1
d_call: TRBD1
clone_size: -
j_call: TRBJ1-1
cdr3_aa: CSARDRGPPEAFF

v_call: TRBV14
d_call: -
clone_size: -
j_call: TRBJ2-1
cdr3_aa: CTSSRDDLSSYNEQFF

v_call: TRBV7-7
d_call: -
clone_size: many
j_call: TRBJ2-7
cdr3_aa: CASSLGYRDEQYF

v_call: TRBV5-1
d_call: TRBD1
clone_size: -
j_call: TRBJ2-3
cdr3_aa: CASSPGQAVTDTQYF

v_call: TRBV10-3
d_call: TRBD2
clone_size: -
j_call: TRBJ2-5
cdr3_aa: CAVSEGTSGRLLSETQYF

v_call: TRBV15
d_call: -
clone_size: many
j_call: TRBJ1-2
cdr3_aa: CATSRGSDYGYTF

v_call: TRBV7-3
d_call: -
clone_size: many
j_call: TRBJ2-7
cdr3_aa: CASSQGQTYEQYF

v_call: TRBV14
d_call: TRBD2
clone_size: -
j_call: TRBJ2-3
cdr3_aa: CASSPEGLAGAYTQYF

v_call: TRBV27
d_call: -
clone_size: few
j_call: TRBJ1-6
cdr3_aa: CASSFQEFGNSPLHF

v_call: TRBV29-1
d_call: TRBD2
clone_size: -
j_call: TRBJ2-3
cdr3_aa: CSVAGLAGGGDTQYF

v_call: TRBV7-3
d_call: TRBD2
clone_size: many
j_call: TRBJ2-7
cdr3_aa: CASSLIPLAGVNEQYF

v_call: TRBV5-1
d_call: -
clone_size: -
j_call: TRBJ2-1
cdr3_aa: CASSETTYNEQFF

v_call: TRBV12-3/TRBV12-4
d_call: -
clone_size: few
j_call: TRBJ1-5
cdr3_aa: CASSLFTGSNQPQHF

v_call: TRBV28
d_call: -
clone_size: many
j_call: TRBJ1-4
cdr3_aa: CASSPWEYATNEKLFF

v_call: TRBV5-1
d_call: -
clone_size: many
j_call: TRBJ1-2
cdr3_aa: CASSFGLTGGSGYTF

v_call: TRBV12-3/TRBV12-4
d_call: TRBD1
clone_size: -
j_call: TRBJ2-5
cdr3_aa: CAGRATGEGTQYF

v_call: TRBV12-3/TRBV12-4
d_call: -
clone_size: few
j_call: TRBJ1-2
cdr3_aa: CASSLIPREDGYTF

v_call: TRBV28
d_call: -
clone_size: many
j_call: TRBJ2-7
cdr3_aa: CASSSTRYPSYEQYF

v_call: TRBV20-1
d_call: TRBD2
clone_size: many
j_call: TRBJ2-1
cdr3_aa: CSARDTASGSSEQFF

v_call: TRBV30
d_call: TRBD1
clone_size: many
j_call: TRBJ2-7
cdr3_aa: CAWADRGYEQYF

v_call: TRBV12-3/TRBV12-4
d_call: -
clone_size: few
j_call: TRBJ1-6
cdr3_aa: CASTPTRGSPLHF

v_call: TRBV5-1
d_call: -
clone_size: few
j_call: TRBJ2-3
cdr3_aa: CASSSPYTQYF

v_call: TRBV2
d_call: TRBD2
clone_size: -
j_call: TRBJ2-1
cdr3_aa: CASSEGLAGYNEQFF

v_call: TRBV6-5
d_call: TRBD2
clone_size: many
j_call: TRBJ2-1
cdr3_aa: CASSSPGLAATDISYNEQFF

v_call: TRBV12-3/TRBV12-4
d_call: -
clone_size: -
j_call: TRBJ1-2
cdr3_aa: CASSLDQYRAPGYTF

v_call: TRBV18
d_call: TRBD1
clone_size: -
j_call: TRBJ2-3
cdr3_aa: CTSSPRGQGTDTQYF

v_call: TRBV20-1
d_call: -
clone_size: many
j_call: TRBJ1-2
cdr3_aa: CSADREKSAYGYTF

v_call: TRBV20-1
d_call: -
clone_size: few
j_call: -
cdr3_aa: CSARTGTRDYEQYF

v_call: TRBV5-5
d_call: -
clone_size: -
j_call: TRBJ1-5
cdr3_aa: CASSPTIDNQPQHF